Shown below are 2 T cell receptor beta chains from a single sample sequenced in a study of blood T cells in healthy people across ages. Alongside a J-beta primer mix, a sample-barcoded 5' primer served in a second PCR lasting roughly 6 to 11 cycles. TCRdb passed the 5' RACE reads through MiXCR, listing each CDR3 protein once. The profile shows roughly 800,000 distinct CDR3 sequences, around 36% of them singletons. The specimen sequenced was blood. Every receptor here comes from a man younger than 30 in good health.

This CDR3 is CASSPGFVEGTEQYF. In DNA form, the CDR3 reads TGTGCCAGCAGCCCCGGTTTCGTGGAGGGGACGGAGCAGTACTTC. The chain is built from TRBV14 and TRBJ2-7, with a possible D match to TRBD2 (6 bases). The CDR3 totals 15 residues. The germline CDR1 and CDR2 sequences are SGHDN and FVKESK. V dropped 4 bases and J dropped 7 bases, with 20 bases sitting between them.

The table lists this clonotype with many counts. This chain links TRBV20-1 with TRBJ2-3; tentatively, D is TRBD1 or TRBD2 (5 bases each). Per germline, CDR1 DFQATT and CDR2 SNEGSKA (reference sequence). Trimming left V 0 bases short and J 0 bases short, with 16 bases between. The CDR3 covers 17 residues. The CDR3: CSARDTLGVLSTDTQYF. DNA for the CDR3: TGCAGTGCTAGAGATACCCTGGGGGTCCTTAGCACAGATACGCAGTATTTT.